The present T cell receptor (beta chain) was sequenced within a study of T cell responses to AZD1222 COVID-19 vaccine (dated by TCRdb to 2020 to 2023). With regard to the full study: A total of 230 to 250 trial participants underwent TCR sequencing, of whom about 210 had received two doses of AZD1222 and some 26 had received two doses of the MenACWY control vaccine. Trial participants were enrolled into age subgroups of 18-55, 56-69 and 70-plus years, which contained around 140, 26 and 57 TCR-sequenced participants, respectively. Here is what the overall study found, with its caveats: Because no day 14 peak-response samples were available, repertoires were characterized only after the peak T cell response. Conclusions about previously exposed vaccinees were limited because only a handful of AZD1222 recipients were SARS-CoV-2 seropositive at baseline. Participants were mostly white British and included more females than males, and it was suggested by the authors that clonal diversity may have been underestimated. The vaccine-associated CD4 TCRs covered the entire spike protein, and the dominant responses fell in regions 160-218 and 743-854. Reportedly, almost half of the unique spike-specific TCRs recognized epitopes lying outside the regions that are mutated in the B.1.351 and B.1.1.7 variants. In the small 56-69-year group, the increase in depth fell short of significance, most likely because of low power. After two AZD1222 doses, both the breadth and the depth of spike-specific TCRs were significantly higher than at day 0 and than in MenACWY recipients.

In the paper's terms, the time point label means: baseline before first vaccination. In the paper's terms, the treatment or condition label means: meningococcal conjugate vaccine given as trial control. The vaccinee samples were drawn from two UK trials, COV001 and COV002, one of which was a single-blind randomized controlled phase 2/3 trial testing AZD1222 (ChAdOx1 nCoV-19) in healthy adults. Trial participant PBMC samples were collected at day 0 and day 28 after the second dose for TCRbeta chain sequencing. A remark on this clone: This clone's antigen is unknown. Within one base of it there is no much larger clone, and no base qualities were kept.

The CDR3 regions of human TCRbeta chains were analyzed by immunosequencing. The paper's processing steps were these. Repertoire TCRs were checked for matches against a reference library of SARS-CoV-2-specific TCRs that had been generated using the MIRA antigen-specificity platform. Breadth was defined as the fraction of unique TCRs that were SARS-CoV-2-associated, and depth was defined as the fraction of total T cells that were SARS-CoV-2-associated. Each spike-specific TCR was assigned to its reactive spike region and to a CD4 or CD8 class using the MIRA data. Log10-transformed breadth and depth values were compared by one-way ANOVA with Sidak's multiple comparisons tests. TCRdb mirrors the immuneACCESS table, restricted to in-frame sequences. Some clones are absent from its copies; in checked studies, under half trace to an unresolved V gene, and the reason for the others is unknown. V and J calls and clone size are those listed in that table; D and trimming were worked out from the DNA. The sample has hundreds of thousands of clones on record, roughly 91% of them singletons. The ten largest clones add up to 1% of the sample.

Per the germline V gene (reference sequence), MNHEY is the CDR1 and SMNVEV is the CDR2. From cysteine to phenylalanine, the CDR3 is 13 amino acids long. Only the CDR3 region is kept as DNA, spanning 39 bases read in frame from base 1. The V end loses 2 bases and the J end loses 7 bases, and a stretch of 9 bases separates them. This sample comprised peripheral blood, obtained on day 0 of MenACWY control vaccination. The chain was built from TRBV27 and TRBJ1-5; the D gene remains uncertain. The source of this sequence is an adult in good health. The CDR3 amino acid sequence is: CASSLGSRQPQHF. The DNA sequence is TGTGCCAGCAGTTTAGGTTCCCGACAGCCCCAGCATTTT.